This is a list of T cell receptor beta chains from one sample in a study of CD4+ T cells in melanoma. The protocol was immunoSEQ multiplex PCR, while the TCRdb copy is restricted to in-frame clones and leaves out a portion. The sample holds about 140,000 clones, 80% to 95% seen once. Receptor source: a human donor with melanoma. CDR3s include the opening cysteine and the closing phenylalanine or tryptophan. A D gene is named only where the DNA matches it firmly.

>-|TRBJ1-2|TRBV11-1
TGTGCCAGCAGCTCGGCACAGGGAGACTATGGCTACACCTTC
CASSSAQGDYGYTF
>TRBD1|TRBJ1-2|TRBV5-1
TGCGCCAGCAGCGTGACAGGGAATGGCTACACCTTC
CASSVTGNGYTF
>-|TRBJ2-1|TRBV6-1
TGTGCCAGCAGTGAAGCGGGGGGACAAGTTAATGAGCAGTTCTTC
CASSEAGGQVNEQFF
>-|TRBJ2-1|TRBV18
TGTGCCAGCTCACCCGGGGGCGGGGGCTCCTACAATGAGCAGTTCTTC
CASSPGGGGSYNEQFF
>-|TRBJ1-2|TRBV5-1
TGCGCCAGCAGCTTGGAACAAGATGGCTACACCTTC
CASSLEQDGYTF
>-|TRBJ2-7|TRBV7-9
TGTGCCAGCAGCTCCTATCGACACGGATTTTCCTACGAGCAGTACTTC
CASSSYRHGFSYEQYF
>-|TRBJ1-1|TRBV29-1
TGCAGCGTCGACAGTAACACTGAAGCTTTCTTT
CSVDSNTEAFF
>-|TRBJ2-4|TRBV7-2
TGTGCCAGCAGCTTAGTAAAGGCAGCCAAAAACATTCAGTACTTC
CASSLVKAAKNIQYF
>-|TRBJ2-7|TRBV5-1
TGCGCCAGCAGCTCGGGGCCCTCGGAAGGGGACAACGAGCAGTACTTC
CASSSGPSEGDNEQYF
>TRBD1|TRBJ2-5|TRBV5-1
TGCGCCAGCAGCGTCACCGGGACAGGACAAGAGACCCAGTACTTC
CASSVTGTGQETQYF
>-|TRBJ2-7|TRBV2
TGTGCCAGCAGACCAATCCGGACCCTCTACGAGCAGTACTTC
CASRPIRTLYEQYF
>TRBD1|TRBJ1-5|TRBV25-1
TGTGCCAGCAGTGACTCTTCGGGACAGGGGCCTAATCAGCCCCAGCATTTT
CASSDSSGQGPNQPQHF
>TRBD1|TRBJ2-7|TRBV5-6
TGTGCCAGCAGCTTGGTCGGGACAGGGAAGGGCTACGAGCAGTACTTC
CASSLVGTGKGYEQYF
>TRBD1|TRBJ2-7|TRBV4-1
TGCGCCAGCAGCCTGACCGGGACAGGGACCTACGAGCAGTACTTC
CASSLTGTGTYEQYF
>-|TRBJ2-3|TRBV4-2
TGTGCCAGCAGCCAAGGGACAGGGAGGGACACAGATACGCAGTATTTT
CASSQGTGRDTDTQYF
>-|TRBJ1-4|TRBV7-9
TGTGCCAGCAGCCATATGGACAAAAGTAATGAAAAACTGTTTTTT
CASSHMDKSNEKLFF
>-|TRBJ1-2|TRBV29-1
TGCAGCTTCCGTGTTGGGCCTGGGGAGTATGGCTACACCTTC
CSFRVGPGEYGYTF
>TRBD1|TRBJ1-6|TRBV5-6
TGTGCCAGCAGCTTAGGTCCGGGACAGGTGGGTTCACCCCTCCACTTT
CASSLGPGQVGSPLHF
>-|TRBJ1-4|TRBV5-1
TGCGCCAGCAGCTTCGCAGGGCCTAATGAAAAACTGTTTTTT
CASSFAGPNEKLFF
>-|TRBJ1-2|TRBV11-1
TGTGCCAGCAGTACGACGGCTAACTATGGCTACACCTTC
CASSTTANYGYTF
>-|TRBJ1-6|TRBV19
TGTGCCAGTAGTATAGAGGCAGGACGAAGCTCCTATAATTCACCCCTCCACTTT
CASSIEAGRSSYNSPLHF
>-|TRBJ1-6|TRBV30
TGTGCCTGGAGTAGGGGGAATAATTCACCCCTCCACTTT
CAWSRGNNSPLHF
>-|TRBJ1-2|TRBV27
TGTGCCAGCAGTCCAACCATGGGGCTCTATGGCTACACCTTC
CASSPTMGLYGYTF
>TRBD1|TRBJ2-1|TRBV2
TGTGCCAGCAGAGCCCCCGGGACAGCCAACAACAATGAGCAGTTCTTC
CASRAPGTANNNEQFF
>-|TRBJ2-6|TRBV6-6
TGTGCCAGCAGCTCCTTACGGGCCAACGTCCTGACTTTC
CASSSLRANVLTF
>TRBD1|TRBJ2-3|TRBV30
TGTGCCTGGAGCGGACAGGGGCGAATGAATACGCAGTATTTT
CAWSGQGRMNTQYF